This is a list of T cell receptor beta chains from one sample in a study of B cell selection in AIRE deficiency. Measured with immunoSEQ multiplex PCR; TCRdb has only the in-frame clones, and not every one. The table records about 24,000 clones, approximately 96% of them present only once. The sequencing sample was made of CD4+CD127+ conventional T cells sorted from PBMCs. The receptors derive from a human donor in good health. Each CDR3 is given with its conserved first and last residue. A D gene is named only where the DNA matches it firmly. Clone size is shown for a subset of rows, as once, few, many or a class of expanded clone.

once | - | TRBJ1-1 | TRBV5-1 | CASSIQGSWDGTEAFF | TGCGCCAGCAGCATCCAGGGGAGTTGGGATGGCACTGAAGCTTTCTTT
- | - | TRBJ1-3 | TRBV7-8 | CASSLVGGGGNTIYF | TGTGCCAGCAGCTTAGTAGGGGGGGGCGGAAACACCATATATTTT
- | - | TRBJ1-6 | TRBV2 | CASRGVTQGFSPLHF | TGTGCCAGCAGGGGGGTAACCCAGGGGTTTTCACCCCTCCACTTT
- | - | TRBJ2-6 | TRBV18 | CASSPASSGANVLTF | TGTGCCAGCTCACCAGCGTCGTCTGGGGCCAACGTCCTGACTTTC
- | - | TRBJ1-2 | TRBV5-1 | CASSSGALPYGYTF | TGCGCCAGCAGCTCAGGAGCCCTTCCCTATGGCTACACCTTC
few | - | TRBJ1-6 | TRBV10-3 | CAIREGGDSPLHF | TGTGCCATCAGGGAGGGAGGAGATTCACCCCTCCACTTT
- | TRBD1 | TRBJ1-2 | TRBV27 | CASRGTGVIYGYTF | TGTGCCAGCAGAGGGACAGGGGTGATCTATGGCTACACCTTC
- | - | TRBJ2-5 | TRBV5-4 | CASSSGLEQETQYF | TGTGCCAGCAGCTCGGGGCTGGAGCAAGAGACCCAGTACTTC
- | TRBD1 | TRBJ1-2 | TRBV20-1 | CSAPGTGSYTF | TGCAGTGCTCCCGGGACAGGCTCCTACACCTTC
- | - | TRBJ2-3 | TRBV10-2 | CASSELGRGLGTDTQYF | TGCGCCAGCAGTGAGTTGGGGAGAGGACTGGGCACAGATACGCAGTATTTT
- | TRBD1 | TRBJ2-7 | TRBV18 | CASSPYHIGGQGTFGEQYF | TGTGCCAGCTCACCATATCATATTGGCGGACAGGGGACATTTGGAGAGCAGTACTTC
- | - | TRBJ1-3 | TRBV5-6 | CASSLNAAGNTIYF | TGTGCCAGCAGCTTGAATGCGGCCGGAAACACCATATATTTT
- | TRBD1 | TRBJ1-2 | TRBV2 | CASSLNRGSNYGYTF | TGTGCCAGCAGTTTGAACAGGGGATCTAACTATGGCTACACCTTC
- | - | TRBJ1-1 | TRBV6-5 | CASTSGHLNTEAFF | TGTGCCAGCACTTCGGGACACCTGAACACTGAAGCTTTCTTT
- | TRBD1 | TRBJ1-5 | TRBV5-1 | CASRWDRDQPQHF | TGCGCCAGCAGATGGGACAGGGATCAGCCCCAGCATTTT
- | TRBD1 | TRBJ1-6 | TRBV2 | CASTLTGDNSPLHF | TGTGCCAGCACTCTGACAGGGGATAATTCACCCCTCCACTTT
- | - | TRBJ2-1 | TRBV30 | CASSGSSYNEQFF | TGTGCCTCCTCAGGGAGCTCCTACAATGAGCAGTTCTTC